The present T cell receptor (beta chain) was sequenced within a study of CD8+ T cells in alopecia areata. Study results and limitations: Among the top 100, expanded CD8+ clones were significantly decreased by tofacitinib, as was scalp clonality. Clonality exceeded that of normal scalp in lesional scalp, most notably in alopecia totalis/universalis.

Extraction of RNA preceded its reverse transcription into cDNA, which served as the sequencing template. Profiling relied on immunoSEQ multiplex PCR, and the TCRdb table lists in-frame clones only, not all of them. The sample has over 35,000 clones, roughly 90% seen once. Worth noting for this clone: The antigen is undetermined.

Trimming cost V 1 base and J 6 bases, with 4 bases left between them. There are 11 residues in the CDR3. Germline values: CDR1 MNHNS, CDR2 SASEGT. Treatment here: oral pan-JAK inhibitor, 5-10 mg twice daily. Peripheral blood and lesional scalp punch biopsies came from alopecia areata patients. CD4+ and CD8+ T cells were sorted from PBMCs stained for CD3, CD4 and CD8. The input for sequencing was CD8+ T cells sorted from blood, taken at week 24, from a patient treated with tofacitinib. J is TRBJ2-7 and V is TRBV6-1; no clear D gene. This TCR came from a human donor with alopecia areata. DNA of the CDR3: TGTGCCAGCAGTGAAGTTATCGAGCAGTACTTC. Amino acid sequence: CASSEVIEQYF.